Described below is a single T cell receptor (beta chain) sequence and its context. What it recognizes is unknown. A second PCR of about 7 to 12 cycles used a sample-barcoded 5' primer and a J-beta primer mix. TCRdb recomputed calls from the 5' RACE reads with MiXCR, one row per CDR3 protein. This repertoire shows 1,500,000 or so distinct CDR3 sequences, about 45% found once; its top ten account for approximately 4.1%. This sample is part of a study of blood T cells in healthy people across ages. Study-level points and caveats: Per million T cells, TCR beta diversity dropped about linearly as age rose.

V shed 5 bases and J 1 base; nucleotides not matched to a gene: 12. Germline V gene lookup returns CDR1 SEHNR and CDR2 FQNEAQ (reference sequence). The CDR3 spans 17 residues. The receptor's source is a woman under 30 in good health. The rearrangement uses TRBV7-9 and TRBJ1-1, with 8 bases fitting TRBD1. The sequencing input was blood. CDR3 DNA sequence: TGTGCCAGCAGCAAACGAAATTACAGGGGGAAGAACACTGAAGCTTTCTTT. Its protein product is CASSKRNYRGKNTEAFF.